The text below deals with one T cell receptor (beta chain). What it recognizes is unknown. TCRdb independently ran MiXCR on the 5' RACE reads; one entry per CDR3 protein. There are around 890,000 distinct CDR3 sequences in the sample; about 12% occur only once, and around 0.51% lies in the top ten. The data were obtained in a study of CD8 T cells in ankylosing spondylitis. Study-level results: Characteristic of ankylosing spondylitis blood, it appeared, was a TCR beta motif comprising roughly eight highly homologous variants.

Germline-derived CDR1 and CDR2 are SGHRS and YFSETQ. This CDR3 has 15 residues. V shed 2 bases and J shed 1 base, with 12 bases lying between them. Sequenced material: blood, either unsorted or a sorted T cell fraction (not recorded which). The origin of this receptor is a male donor with ankylosing spondylitis. The genes are TRBV5-1 and TRBJ2-5, with a tentative D call TRBD1 (6 bases). The CDR3 loop reads CASSFSGQFQETQYF. CDR3 bases: TGCGCCAGCAGCTTCTCCGGACAGTTCCAAGAGACCCAGTACTTC.